The 7 T cell receptor beta chains below come from one sample, sequenced in a study of T cells after yellow fever vaccination. TCRdb processed the 5' RACE reads anew with MiXCR; each CDR3 protein has one entry. The profile shows roughly 150,000 distinct CDR3 sequences, around 7.3% of them singletons. This specimen was CD4+ T cells sorted from PBMCs, taken 5 days after the first yellow fever vaccination. Source of these receptors: a man in his late teens or twenties who received the YFV17D yellow fever vaccine.

Only a few counts were recorded for this clonotype. The chain combines TRBV5-4 with TRBJ2-2; 16 nucleotides match TRBD2. Germline V gene sequence: CDR1 SGHNT, CDR2 YYREEE (reference sequence). This CDR3 comprises 18 residues. Unmatched junction bases numbered 6, after V lost 0 bases and J lost 7 bases. The CDR3 region is CASSLGGTSGGAHGELFF. The CDR3 DNA reads as TGTGCCAGCAGCTTGGGAGGGACTAGCGGGGGGGCCCACGGGGAGCTGTTTTTT.

This sequence joins TRBV6-2 or TRBV6-3 and TRBJ1-4; D may be TRBD1 (5 bases). CDR1 MNHEY and CDR2 SVGEGT come from the germline V gene. V shed 11 bases and J shed 6 bases, with 19 bases lying between them. The CDR3 spans 14 residues. CDR3 sequence (DNA): TGTGCCTTCAGTTACCAGGGTTTGGATGAAAAACTGTTTTTT. This codes for CAFSYQGLDEKLFF.

This clonotype was found a few times. This chain connects TRBV4-2 to TRBJ1-2; tentatively, D is TRBD1 (5 bases). CDR3 length: 13 amino acids. The ends were cut back, 4 bases at V and 7 bases at J, with 13 bases in the middle. From germline, CDR1 is LGHNA and CDR2 YNFKEQ. CDR3 loop: CASSRGRVVGYTF. The CDR3 DNA follows: TGTGCCAGCAGCCGCGGCAGGGTCGTTGGCTACACCTTC.

This clonotype was counted at least ten times. This chain joins TRBV21-1 and TRBJ1-2. TRBV21-1 corresponds to a pseudogene. The CDR3 runs to 12 residues. CDR3 bases: TGTGCCAGGTCTCAAGCTAACTATGGCTACACCTTC. Its protein product is CARSQANYGYTF.

In its sample, this clonotype was seen many times. The chain is built from TRBV20-1 and TRBJ2-1, with a tentative D call TRBD2 (5 bases). The CDR3 consists of 15 residues. V was trimmed by 0 bases and J by 1 base, leaving 10 bases between them. CDR1 DFQATT and CDR2 SNEGSKA come from the germline V gene (reference sequence). In DNA form, the CDR3 reads TGCAGTGCTAGAGACGGGAAGTTGTCCTACAATGAGCAGTTCTTC. It translates to CSARDGKLSYNEQFF.

The chain combines TRBV6-1 with TRBJ1-6; D ambiguous. Looked up from germline, CDR1 is MNHNS and CDR2 is SASEGT. V was shortened by 6 bases and J by 5 bases, with 23 bases between the two germline ends. The length of the CDR3 is 18 residues. The CDR3 DNA sequence: TGTGCCAGCAGCTCGACGGGAGGCAGCCGGATTGATAATTCACCCCTCCACTTT. The encoded protein is CASSSTGGSRIDNSPLHF.

This clonotype appeared many times. V is TRBV5-1 and J is TRBJ2-7, with a possible D match to TRBD2 (5 bases). The V gene's germline CDR1 is SGHRS and CDR2 YFSETQ. Trimming cost V 0 bases and J 7 bases, with 11 bases left between them. This CDR3 contains 13 residues. CDR3 protein: CASSLDAWREQYF. The CDR3 region has the DNA TGCGCCAGCAGCTTGGATGCGTGGAGGGAGCAGTACTTC.